The 19 T cell receptor beta chains below all came from one sample that was sequenced in a study of human T cells and chemical hapten exposure. The study extracted total RNA from unfractionated whole blood. MiXCR, run by TCRdb on the 5' RACE reads, gives a single entry per CDR3 protein. Among around 140,000 distinct CDR3 sequences listed, about 4.3% were seen once. These receptors came from a female donor in good health.

This clonotype came up many times. The chain combines TRBV7-2 with TRBJ1-6; D is ambiguous. Trimming cost V 5 bases and J 2 bases, with 10 bases left between them. The germline V gene encodes CDR1 SGHTA and CDR2 FQGNSA. The CDR3 runs to 15 residues. CDR3 coding DNA: TGTGCCAGCAGCGATCAGGTTACCTATAATTCACCCCTCCACTTT. Translating gives CASSDQVTYNSPLHF.

This clonotype was counted ten times or more. CDR3 coding DNA: TGTGCCAGCAGTCAGCCGGGACAGGGTATCGGAGGTGGCTACACCTTC. This codes for CASSQPGQGIGGGYTF. This rearrangement joins TRBV6-2 or TRBV6-3 to TRBJ1-2; 9 bases fit TRBD1. V lost 5 bases, J lost 7 bases, and 14 bases stayed unmatched. Germline V lookup: CDR1 MNHEY, CDR2 SVGEGT. The CDR3 consists of 16 residues.

At least ten counts were recorded for this clonotype. The V call is TRBV15, the J call TRBJ1-6; perhaps TRBD1 as D (6 bases). The ends were cut back, 0 bases at V and 7 bases at J, with 19 bases in the middle. Germline CDR1 and CDR2: LNHNV and YYDKDF (reference sequence). The CDR3 is made up of 18 amino acids. For the CDR3, the DNA is TGTGCCACCAGCAGAGATGAATGGGGGGCTTTCACGAATTCACCCCTCCACTTT. It yields the protein CATSRDEWGAFTNSPLHF.

This clonotype showed up many times. This chain connects TRBV2 to TRBJ1-2, with 7 nucleotides matching TRBD1. The CDR3 is 15 residues long. Losses at the gene ends were 7 bases for V and 4 bases for J; bases not matched to a gene: 12. CDR1 is SNHLY and CDR2 is FYNNEI in the germline V gene. Here the CDR3 reads CASIRSRQGFYGYTF. The CDR3 region has the DNA TGTGCCAGCATCCGGTCGAGACAGGGCTTCTATGGCTACACCTTC.

This clonotype was observed many times. J is TRBJ1-5 and V is TRBV19; no reliable D call. The CDR3 extends over 14 amino acids. Germline lookup yields CDR1 LNHDA and CDR2 SQIVND (reference sequence). V was trimmed by 4 bases and J by 4 bases, leaving 11 bases between them. The CDR3 bases are TGTGCCAGTAGTACCTACAGCCTAAATCAGCCCCAGCATTTT. This gives the protein CASSTYSLNQPQHF.

The table lists this clonotype with many counts. The chain is built from TRBV5-1 and TRBJ2-7, with D perhaps TRBD1 (5 bases). V gave up 0 bases and J gave up 4 bases, with 11 bases separating them. The germline V gene encodes CDR1 SGHRS and CDR2 YFSETQ. The CDR3 sequence is 14 residues long. The CDR3 nucleotides read TGCGCCAGCAGCTTGGCAGGGCCCCGATACGAGCAGTACTTC. This codes for CASSLAGPRYEQYF.

This clonotype came up many times. The chain joins TRBV20-1 to TRBJ2-7; D unclear. Germline lookup yields CDR1 DFQATT and CDR2 SNEGSKA (reference sequence). This CDR3 spans 12 amino acids. The germline V and J ends were trimmed by 4 bases and 2 bases, with 9 bases remaining between them. Here the CDR3 DNA reads TGCAGTGCTATCCAAGGACCCTACGAGCAGTACTTC. Translated, it gives CSAIQGPYEQYF.

This clonotype has ten or more counts. V and J are TRBV6-6 and TRBJ1-1, with TRBD1 as a possible D gene (6 bases). The CDR3 extends over 13 amino acids. The germline CDR1 and CDR2 sequences are MNHNY and SVGAGI (reference sequence). Between the trimmed V and J ends, which lost 6 bases and 3 bases, there was a span of 11 bases. CDR3 bases: TGTGCCAGCAGCGGACAGCGCGACACTGAAGCTTTCTTT. Residues: CASSGQRDTEAFF.

This clonotype has a count of ten or more. The gene calls are TRBV6-2 or TRBV6-3 and TRBJ2-1; a weak D match, TRBD2 (5 bases). The CDR3 sequence is 14 residues long. The V and J ends lost 8 bases and 1 base respectively, with 12 bases between them. CDR1 is MNHEY and CDR2 is SVGEGT in the germline V gene. The CDR3 sequence is CASGPRGSYNEQFF. CDR3 coding DNA: TGTGCCAGCGGACCACGGGGTTCCTACAATGAGCAGTTCTTC.

This clonotype was counted many times. The rearrangement uses TRBV2 and TRBJ1-2, with 7 nucleotides matching TRBD1. The CDR3 consists of 15 residues. The germline V gene encodes CDR1 SNHLY and CDR2 FYNNEI. The junction had 11 bases not matched to a gene; V was cut back by 2 bases and J by 8 bases. The DNA of the CDR3 is TGTGCCAGCAGTGAAATTAGGGACAGCCGAGAGGGCTACACCTTC. Translated: CASSEIRDSREGYTF.

This clonotype came up a few times. This sequence joins TRBV30 and TRBJ2-1; D remains ambiguous. Germline CDR1 reads GTSNPN; CDR2 reads SVGIG (reference sequence). The V end lost 0 bases, the J end lost 3 bases, and 3 bases lay between the germline ends. The CDR3 loop spans 12 amino acids. The CDR3 region has the DNA TGTGCCTGGAGTGTCTACTACAATGAGCAGTTCTTC. Its translation: CAWSVYYNEQFF.

This clonotype has ten or more counts. The rearrangement joins TRBV7-2 to TRBJ1-1; D is undetermined. Germline V CDR1 and CDR2: SGHTA, FQGNSA. This CDR3 is 15 amino acids long. V lost 1 base to trimming and J lost 1 base, with 10 bases between them. CDR3 DNA: TGTGCCAGCAGCTTAGTCGCAGGCTCGAACACTGAAGCTTTCTTT. Translation gives CASSLVAGSNTEAFF.

For this clonotype: This may arise from a read error, as a much more abundant clone is one base away. The chain recombines TRBV2 with TRBJ1-3; D gene ambiguous. This CDR3 is built from 14 residues. Germline V lookup: CDR1 SNHLY, CDR2 FYNNEI. The CDR3: CATLGTGSENTIYF. The CDR3 DNA reads TGTGCCACCCTGGGAACGGGATCTGAAAACACCATATATTTT.

A few counts support this clonotype. The chain links TRBV6-2 or TRBV6-3 to TRBJ2-5, with 10 bases matching TRBD1. The CDR3 runs 14 residues. The J segment lost 7 bases and the V segment lost 6 bases, leaving 8 bases of the junction unmatched. Germline assignment: CDR1 MNHEY and CDR2 SVGEGT. Here the CDR3 reads CASREDRGYATQYF. As DNA, the CDR3 is TGTGCCAGCAGAGAGGACAGGGGGTACGCGACCCAGTACTTC.

This clonotype was counted a few times. V is TRBV12-3 or TRBV12-4 and J is TRBJ2-7; tentatively, D is TRBD1 (6 bases). There are 15 residues in the CDR3. V shed 5 bases and J shed 7 bases, with 21 bases lying between them. CDR3 in amino acids: CASSIRDTFGWEQYF. For the CDR3, the DNA is TGTGCCAGCAGTATCCGGGACACCTTCGGGTGGGAGCAGTACTTC.

This clonotype was detected many times. The chain links TRBV29-1 to TRBJ2-3; maybe TRBD1 (6 bases). V was cut by 5 bases and J by 5 bases, with 14 bases left in between. The CDR3 consists of 13 residues. Germline CDR1 reads SQVTM; CDR2 reads ANQGSEA. In nucleotides, the CDR3 is TGCAGCGTTCTAAGGACAGTCCGAGATACGCAGTATTTT. This translates into CSVLRTVRDTQYF.

This clonotype came up many times. This rearrangement joins TRBV7-6 to TRBJ2-4, with TRBD2 identical over 11 bases. The germline CDR1 and CDR2 sequences are SGHVS and FNYEAQ. This CDR3 is 19 amino acids long. Trimming removed 5 bases from V and 1 base from J; junction bases left unmatched: 13. CDR3 sequence (DNA): TGTGCCAGCAGCCTAGATGGGACTAGCGGTGGTATTGCCAAAAACATTCAGTACTTC. This sequence encodes CASSLDGTSGGIAKNIQYF.

This clonotype came up many times. The CDR3 here is CSARTHRGMGNTIYF. The CDR3 DNA reads as TGCAGTGCTAGAACCCACCGGGGAATGGGGAACACCATATATTTT. The chain has TRBV20-1 and TRBJ1-3, with D unclear. CDR3 length: 15 amino acids. V was clipped by 2 bases and J by 7 bases, with 18 bases between them. Germline assignment: CDR1 DFQATT and CDR2 SNEGSKA (reference sequence).

This clonotype was detected many times. Here the CDR3 DNA reads TGTGCCAGCTCACCAGCAACTCTCCATCACGAGCAGTACTTC. It translates to CASSPATLHHEQYF. This chain links TRBV18 with TRBJ2-7; D is ambiguous. The CDR3 sequence is 14 residues long. Deletions cut 2 bases from V and 5 bases from J, with 13 bases between. Germline-derived CDR1 and CDR2 are KGHSH and LQKENI.